What follows are 11 T cell receptor beta chains derived from one specimen sequenced in a study of early T cells in non-severe SARS-CoV-2 infection. TCRdb ran MiXCR on the 5' RACE reads and lists one entry per CDR3 protein. The repertoire has approximately 66,000 distinct CDR3 sequences, around 13% of them found once; the top ten carry roughly 4.6%. The specimen was whole blood. The receptor source for this set is an adult who was a healthcare worker with PCR-confirmed SARS-CoV-2 infection or an uninfected control (not recorded which).

The rearrangement links TRBV6-2 or TRBV6-3 to TRBJ2-1; tentatively, D is TRBD2 (5 bases). The CDR3 contains 14 residues. V gave up 4 bases and J gave up 9 bases, with 16 bases separating them. CDR1 is MNHEY, CDR2 SVGEGT, per germline. CDR3 in DNA: TGTGCCAGCAGTTGGCGGGTATCTGGAAGTGAGCAGTTCTTC. This codes for CASSWRVSGSEQFF.

A few counts support this clonotype. The genes are TRBV30 and TRBJ1-1; D ambiguous. Germline V gives CDR1 GTSNPN, CDR2 SVGIG (reference sequence). The V gene lost 2 bases and the J gene lost 9 bases, with 16 bases spanning the gap. This CDR3 contains 13 residues. The DNA of the CDR3 is TGTGCCTGGAGTTTCGCCAGTCGGGATAAAGCTTTCTTT. Translated: CAWSFASRDKAFF.

This clonotype was recorded at least ten times. The genes are TRBV20-1 and TRBJ2-7; TRBD2 might be the D (6 bases). V was cut by 0 bases and J by 1 base, with 13 bases left in between. The CDR3 is 15 amino acids. Germline assignment: CDR1 DFQATT and CDR2 SNEGSKA (reference sequence). The chain's CDR3 is CSARDLGGRSYEQYF. Here the CDR3 DNA reads TGCAGTGCTAGAGATCTGGGGGGTAGGTCCTACGAGCAGTACTTC.

The chain employs TRBV12-3 or TRBV12-4 and TRBJ1-5; D is possibly TRBD1 (6 bases). The CDR3 runs to 14 residues. V lost 1 base to trimming and J lost 4 bases, with 8 bases between them. DNA for the CDR3: TGTGCCAGCAGTTTAGGGACAGAGAATCAGCCCCAGCATTTT. This sequence encodes CASSLGTENQPQHF.

The chain carries TRBV7-9 and TRBJ2-2; 9 bases line up with TRBD1. Trimming removed 5 bases from V and 7 bases from J; junction bases left unmatched: 14. This CDR3 contains 17 residues. Per germline, CDR1 SEHNR and CDR2 FQNEAQ (reference sequence). CDR3 sequence: CASSLTPGTGYIGELFF. The CDR3 nucleotides read TGTGCCAGCAGCCTTACCCCCGGGACAGGGTACATCGGGGAGCTGTTTTTT.

This clonotype has at least ten counts. The J gene is TRBJ2-4, the V gene TRBV27; D is possibly TRBD2 (6 bases). V was shortened by 1 base and J by 12 bases, with 19 bases between the two germline ends. The CDR3 has 15 residues. The germline CDR1 and CDR2 sequences are MNHEY and SMNVEV (reference sequence). Here the CDR3 reads CASSLFLSPTSAQYF. The DNA of the CDR3 is TGTGCCAGCAGTTTATTCCTCTCCCCGACTAGTGCTCAGTACTTC.

This clonotype was counted only a few times. The V call is TRBV28, the J call TRBJ1-6; 7 nucleotides line up with TRBD1. Germline V gives CDR1 MDHEN, CDR2 SYDVKM. The CDR3 contains 17 residues. The J segment lost 6 bases and the V segment lost 7 bases, leaving 15 bases of the junction unmatched. The CDR3 here is CASITPGGQGLNSPLHF. For the CDR3, the DNA is TGTGCCAGCATCACGCCAGGGGGGCAGGGGCTTAATTCACCCCTCCACTTT.

This clonotype was seen a few times. The J gene is TRBJ2-3, the V gene TRBV9; 13 bases align to TRBD2. The CDR3 totals 17 residues. Unmatched junction bases numbered 4, after V lost 1 base and J lost 2 bases. CDR1 SGDLS and CDR2 YYNGEE come from the germline V gene. CDR3 residues: CASSVSGLAGFTDTQYF. CDR3 coding DNA: TGTGCCAGCAGCGTATCGGGACTAGCGGGGTTCACAGATACGCAGTATTTT.

In this sample, this clonotype turned up many times. The rearrangement uses TRBV11-2 and TRBJ2-5, with 11 bases matching TRBD2. J was trimmed by 9 bases and V by 7 bases; bases with no gene match: 10. Per germline, CDR1 SGHAT and CDR2 FQNNGV. CDR3 length equals 14 residues. As DNA, the CDR3 is TGTGCCAGCACACCTAGCGGGGGGCCATGGGCCCAGTACTTC. Translating it yields CASTPSGGPWAQYF.

This clonotype was seen a handful of times. V is TRBV11-2 and J is TRBJ1-1, with D possibly being TRBD1 (6 bases). Deletions cut 4 bases from V and 4 bases from J, with 13 bases between. The CDR3 covers 14 residues. CDR1 is SGHAT, CDR2 FQNNGV, per germline. CDR3 loop: CASSSEGVGTEAFF. The CDR3 DNA follows: TGTGCCAGCAGCTCTGAGGGGGTGGGCACTGAAGCTTTCTTT.

There are many counts of this clonotype. The chain has TRBV11-3 and TRBJ2-5, with TRBD2 identical over 13 bases. Germline-derived CDR1 and CDR2 are SGHNT and YENEEA. The CDR3 covers 15 residues. V was pared by 8 bases and J by 0 bases, with 3 bases of the junction left unmatched. The CDR3 bases are TGTGCCAGCGAAGGGACTAGCGGGAACCAAGAGACCCAGTACTTC. Its protein is CASEGTSGNQETQYF.